One and the same sample provided the 18 T cell receptor beta chains below, sequenced in a study of response to subunit inactivated influenza vaccine. MiXCR was run by TCRdb on the RT-PCR reads, yielding one entry per CDR3 protein. This table holds hundreds of thousands of distinct CDR3 sequences, around 10% found once. The data also belong to a second study, concerning T cells expressing NK-cell markers. That work adds: UMI-tagged 5'RACE template switching yielded the TCR beta cDNA.

Sample: PBMCs from blood, taken on the day of vaccination. The receptors were sampled from a man aged 50-59 years who received an inactivated influenza vaccine.

The chain employs TRBV10-3 and TRBJ1-2; D might be TRBD1 (6 bases). CDR1 and CDR2 (germline): ENHRY, SYGVKD. This CDR3 spans 14 amino acids. V lost 6 bases and J 5 bases, leaving 16 bases between the germline ends. The CDR3: CAISDRRVNYGYTF. The CDR3 region has the DNA TGTGCCATCAGCGACAGGCGGGTGAATTATGGCTACACCTTC.

The chain is built from TRBV7-9 and TRBJ2-1; TRBD2 aligns across 9 bases. This CDR3 has 15 residues. In germline, CDR1 is SEHNR, CDR2 FQNEAQ (reference sequence). Germline trimming cut 5 bases from V and 8 bases from J; bases unmatched to any gene: 10. DNA of the CDR3: TGTGCCAGCAGCGCGGGAGGGACTGGCGGGTATGAGCAGTTCTTC. The encoded protein is CASSAGGTGGYEQFF. Combining the CDR3 with reference TRBV7-9 and TRBJ2-1 gives the whole variable domain DTGVSQNPRHKITKRGQNVTFRCDPISEHNRLYWYRQTLGQGPEFLTYFQNEAQLEKSRLLSDRFSAERPKGSFSTLEIQRTEQGDSAMYLCASSAGGTGGYEQFFGPGTRLTVL.

The rearrangement joins TRBV20-1 to TRBJ2-7, with D unresolved. The CDR3 is made up of 15 amino acids. V lost 4 bases, J lost 4 bases, and 20 bases lay in between. CDR1 and CDR2 from the germline V gene are DFQATT and SNEGSKA (reference sequence). The CDR3 DNA sequence: TGCAGTGCTAATAAATGGACCTCCGCTTTATACGAGCAGTACTTC. Translating it yields CSANKWTSALYEQYF.

This clonotype was counted only a few times. The gene calls are TRBV7-8 and TRBJ2-1, with D hard to call. Germline V lookup: CDR1 SGHVS, CDR2 FQNEAQ. This CDR3 contains 14 residues. Trimming shortened V by 7 bases and J by 6 bases, and 16 bases separated the two germline ends. The CDR3 spells CASIPPAAINEQFF. In DNA form, the CDR3 reads TGTGCCAGCATCCCGCCGGCCGCTATCAATGAGCAGTTCTTC.

There are a few counts of this clonotype. This chain joins TRBV5-1 and TRBJ1-1; the D is unclear. The length of the CDR3 is 12 residues. Trimming removed 4 bases at V and 7 bases at J, with 11 bases between. Germline V gene data show CDR1 as SGHRS and CDR2 as YFSETQ. The CDR3 nucleotides are TGCGCCAGCAGCGGGCCTGGATTTGAAGCTTTCTTT. Translated, it gives CASSGPGFEAFF.

Ten or more counts support this clonotype. CDR3 nucleotides: TGCGCCAGCAGCGCCGGACAGGCCATCTCCTACGAGCAGTACTTC. Protein product: CASSAGQAISYEQYF. The chain uses TRBV5-1 and TRBJ2-7; 7 bases fit TRBD1. The CDR3 has 15 amino acids. Germline CDR1 reads SGHRS; CDR2 reads YFSETQ. J was trimmed by 0 bases and V by 4 bases; bases with no gene match: 7.

The chain has TRBV26 and TRBJ2-1; no check of the table's D call, TRBD1, against the DNA was made. TRBV26 is reported as a pseudogene. The CDR3 is 16 amino acids. CDR3: CASRRWDRSSYNEQFF. The CDR3 DNA reads TGTGCCAGCAGGCGCTGGGACCGCAGCTCCTACAATGAGCAGTTCTTC.

This clonotype has a count of ten or more. This rearrangement joins TRBV5-1 to TRBJ1-2; a weak D match, TRBD1 (5 bases). Trimming removed 4 bases from V and 8 bases from J, with 15 bases in between. Germline values: CDR1 SGHRS, CDR2 YFSETQ. The CDR3 has 13 amino acids. CDR3 nucleotides: TGCGCCAGCAGCACAGGAGGGAGGGGCGGCTACACCTTC. Residues: CASSTGGRGGYTF.

This clonotype appeared a few times. This sequence joins TRBV11-2 and TRBJ2-3, with D unclear. CDR3 length equals 15 residues. V lost 4 bases to trimming and J lost 2 bases, with 13 bases between them. In germline, CDR1 is SGHAT, CDR2 FQNNGV. CDR3 in amino acids: CASSSPRGVTDTQYF. CDR3 bases: TGTGCCAGCAGCTCCCCCCGTGGGGTCACAGATACGCAGTATTTT.

This clonotype was seen a few times. The CDR3 nucleotides are TGTGCCAGTACCAAGAGGGGGGATTCCTACAATGAGCAGTTCTTC. Translated, it gives CASTKRGDSYNEQFF. This chain uses TRBV19 with TRBJ2-1, with D possibly being TRBD1 or TRBD2 (6 bases each). The CDR3 loop spans 15 amino acids. V lost 7 bases, J lost 1 base, and 14 bases lay in between. CDR1 and CDR2 (germline): LNHDA, SQIVND (reference sequence).

This chain connects TRBV5-6 to TRBJ2-3; D may match TRBD1 or TRBD2 (5 bases each). The CDR3 is made up of 17 amino acids. Germline V gene lookup returns CDR1 SGHDT and CDR2 YYEEEE. The V gene lost 0 bases and the J gene lost 4 bases, with 18 bases spanning the gap. Here the CDR3 reads CASSLAPTWGMSDTQYF. The DNA for the CDR3 is TGTGCCAGCAGCTTGGCTCCAACGTGGGGGATGTCAGATACGCAGTATTTT.

The chain recombines TRBV5-1 with TRBJ2-7; 10 bases are shared with TRBD1. The CDR3 extends over 15 amino acids. The germline V gene encodes CDR1 SGHRS and CDR2 YFSETQ. V lost 2 bases, J lost 6 bases, and 8 bases stayed unmatched. The CDR3 region is CASSLGTGEASEQYF. Written as DNA, the CDR3 is TGCGCCAGCAGCTTAGGGACAGGGGAGGCGAGCGAGCAGTACTTC.

The sample holds many counts of this clonotype. The genes are TRBV7-2 and TRBJ2-7, with TRBD2 matching over 7 bases. The V and J ends lost 1 base and 4 bases, in that order; junction bases with no gene match: 4. CDR3 length equals 14 residues. Germline V gives CDR1 SGHTA, CDR2 FQGNSA. DNA for the CDR3: TGTGCCAGCAGCTTAGGGCTAGCGGTTTACGAGCAGTACTTC. It codes for CASSLGLAVYEQYF.

At least ten counts were recorded for this clonotype. This chain joins TRBV6-1 and TRBJ1-1; 8 bases map to TRBD1. The junction had 9 bases not matched to a gene; V was cut back by 5 bases and J by 1 base. CDR1 is MNHNS and CDR2 is SASEGT in the germline V gene. The CDR3 is made up of 16 amino acids. The CDR3 nucleotides are TGTGCCAGCAGTCTTTCCAGGGACAGGAGGAACACTGAAGCTTTCTTT. Translated, it gives CASSLSRDRRNTEAFF.

This clonotype occurred many times. V is TRBV7-2 and J is TRBJ1-5; D unclear. The CDR3 spans 13 residues. The germline V and J ends were trimmed by 6 bases and 2 bases, with 8 bases remaining between them. Germline CDR1 reads SGHTA; CDR2 reads FQGNSA. The CDR3 loop is CASSLRGNQPQHF. The CDR3 DNA is TGTGCCAGCAGTTTAAGGGGCAATCAGCCCCAGCATTTT.

This chain joins TRBV6-2 or TRBV6-3 and TRBJ2-3, with TRBD2 matching over 11 bases. V trimming: 0 bases; J trimming: 5 bases; junction bases outside the gene matches: 7. Looked up from germline, CDR1 is MNHEY and CDR2 is SVGEGT. There are 17 residues in the CDR3. The CDR3 nucleotides read TGTGCCAGCAGTTACTCGATGTCCCTAGCGGGAGGAGATACGCAGTATTTT. Translating gives CASSYSMSLAGGDTQYF.

The gene calls are TRBV19 and TRBJ2-7; either TRBD1 or TRBD2 may supply D (5 bases each). This CDR3 spans 13 amino acids. Looked up from germline, CDR1 is LNHDA and CDR2 is SQIVND (reference sequence). Trimming pared 4 bases from V and 7 bases from J, leaving 14 bases between. The CDR3 protein is CASSTESRGEQYF. Written as DNA, the CDR3 is TGTGCCAGTAGTACGGAATCGAGGGGTGAGCAGTACTTC.

This sequence joins TRBV19 and TRBJ2-6, with D possibly matching TRBD2 (6 bases). CDR1 and CDR2 from the germline V gene are LNHDA and SQIVND (reference sequence). CDR3 size: 17 residues. V lost 3 bases and J lost 0, with 12 bases in between. CDR3 sequence: CASSMGLRSSGANVLTF. As DNA, the CDR3 is TGTGCCAGTAGTATGGGACTCAGATCCTCTGGGGCCAACGTCCTGACTTTC.